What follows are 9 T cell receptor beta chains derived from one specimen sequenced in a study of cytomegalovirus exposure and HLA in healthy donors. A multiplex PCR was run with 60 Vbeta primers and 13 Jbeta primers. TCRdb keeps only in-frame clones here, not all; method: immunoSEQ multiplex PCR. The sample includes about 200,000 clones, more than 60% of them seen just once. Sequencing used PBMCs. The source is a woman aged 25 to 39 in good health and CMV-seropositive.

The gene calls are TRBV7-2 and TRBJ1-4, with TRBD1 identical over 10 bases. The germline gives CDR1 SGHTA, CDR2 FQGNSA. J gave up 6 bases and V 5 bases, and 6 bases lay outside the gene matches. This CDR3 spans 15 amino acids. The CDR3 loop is CASSMTGGVYEKLFF. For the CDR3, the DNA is TGTGCCAGCAGCATGACAGGGGGCGTGTATGAAAAACTGTTTTTT.

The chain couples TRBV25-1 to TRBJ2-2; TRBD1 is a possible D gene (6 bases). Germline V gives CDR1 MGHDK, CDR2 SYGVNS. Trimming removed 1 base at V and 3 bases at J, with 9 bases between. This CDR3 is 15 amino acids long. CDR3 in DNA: TGTGCCAGCAGTGAATCCAGGACAGACACCGGGGAGCTGTTTTTT. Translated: CASSESRTDTGELFF.

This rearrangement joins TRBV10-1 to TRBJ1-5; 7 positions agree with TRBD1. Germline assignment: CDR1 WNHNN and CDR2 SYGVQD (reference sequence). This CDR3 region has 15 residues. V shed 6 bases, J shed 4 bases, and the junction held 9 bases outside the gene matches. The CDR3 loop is CASRNRQGLNQPQHF. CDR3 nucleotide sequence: TGCGCCAGCAGAAATAGACAGGGTCTGAATCAGCCCCAGCATTTT.

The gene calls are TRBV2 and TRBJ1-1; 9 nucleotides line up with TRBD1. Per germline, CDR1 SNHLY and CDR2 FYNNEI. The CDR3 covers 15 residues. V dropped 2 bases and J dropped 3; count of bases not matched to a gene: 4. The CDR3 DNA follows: TGTGCCAGCAGTGAATTGGGACAGGGCTACACTGAAGCTTTCTTT. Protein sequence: CASSELGQGYTEAFF.

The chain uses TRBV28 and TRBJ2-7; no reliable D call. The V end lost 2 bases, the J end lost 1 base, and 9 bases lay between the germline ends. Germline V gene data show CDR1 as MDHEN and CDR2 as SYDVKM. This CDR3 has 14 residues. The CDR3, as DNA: TGTGCCAGCAGTTTAGTCGCAGGTTCCTACGAGCAGTACTTC. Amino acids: CASSLVAGSYEQYF.

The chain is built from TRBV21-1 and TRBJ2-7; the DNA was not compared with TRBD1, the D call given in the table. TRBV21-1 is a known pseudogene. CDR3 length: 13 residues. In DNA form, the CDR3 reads TGTGCCAGCCACAGGACAGGCCCCTACGAGCAGTACTTC. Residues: CASHRTGPYEQYF.

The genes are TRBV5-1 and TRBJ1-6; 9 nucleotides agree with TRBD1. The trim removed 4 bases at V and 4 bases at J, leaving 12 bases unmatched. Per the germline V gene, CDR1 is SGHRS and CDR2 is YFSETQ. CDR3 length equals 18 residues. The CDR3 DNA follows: TGCGCCAGCAGCCCCGGTAACAGGGGGCGCGGGTATAATTCACCCCTCCACTTT. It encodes CASSPGNRGRGYNSPLHF.

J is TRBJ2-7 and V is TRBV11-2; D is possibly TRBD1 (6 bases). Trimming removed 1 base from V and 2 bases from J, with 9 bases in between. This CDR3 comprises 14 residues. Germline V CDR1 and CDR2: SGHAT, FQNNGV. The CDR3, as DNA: TGTGCCAGCAGCTTAGTTCAGGGGACCTACGAGCAGTACTTC. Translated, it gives CASSLVQGTYEQYF.

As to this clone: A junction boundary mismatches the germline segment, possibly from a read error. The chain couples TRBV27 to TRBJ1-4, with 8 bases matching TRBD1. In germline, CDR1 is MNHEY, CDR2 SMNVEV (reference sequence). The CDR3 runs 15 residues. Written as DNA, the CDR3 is TGTGCCAGCAGTAGGCGGACAGGGCTGGATGAGAAACTGTTTTTT. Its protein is CASSRRTGLDEKLFF.